This paragraph reports one T cell receptor beta chain. The data originate from a study of beta chain features in type 1 diabetes. What was sequenced were expressed TCRB transcripts, since all of the isolated RNA had been reverse transcribed. Only in-frame clones appear in the TCRdb table, and some are missing; sequencing was by immunoSEQ multiplex PCR. The sample includes about 140,000 clones, roughly 9.3% of them seen just once. This CDR3 region has 15 residues. Germline CDR1 and CDR2: SGHKS and YYEKEE (reference sequence). V lost 5 bases, J lost 3 bases, and 15 bases lay in between. This TCR was sampled from a woman between 40 and 50 years old in good health. V is TRBV5-5 and J is TRBJ1-5; possibly TRBD1 for D (6 bases). The specimen was central memory CD4+ T cells from blood. This CDR3 reads CASSPLQGLNQPQHF. The CDR3 DNA is TGTGCCAGCAGTCCATTGCAGGGGCTCAATCAGCCCCAGCATTTT.